The 20 T cell receptor beta chains below come from one sample, sequenced in a study of blood T cell repertoires in COVID-19. Sequenced by immunoSEQ multiplex PCR; TCRdb stores in-frame clones only, minus some. Of some 110,000 clones listed, more than 60% were seen once; the top ten hold 5% to 8%. Sequenced sample: peripheral blood. All receptors come from a man between 65 and 80 years old with acute or convalescent COVID-19.

The rearrangement joins TRBV30 to TRBJ2-1; 11 bases are a match to TRBD2. This CDR3 comprises 11 residues. The V segment lost 5 bases and the J segment 9 bases; nucleotides outside the gene matches: 0. The germline CDR1 and CDR2 sequences are GTSNPN and SVGIG (reference sequence). The CDR3 nucleotides read TGTGCCTGGGGACTAGCGGGTGAGCAGTTCTTC. It codes for CAWGLAGEQFF. Variable domain in full (rest from reference TRBV30 and TRBJ2-1): SQTIHQWPATLVQPVGSPLSLECTVEGTSNPNLYWYRQAAGRGLQLLFYSVGIGQISSEVPQNLSASRPQDRQFILSSKKLLLSDSGFYLCAWGLAGEQFFGPGTRLTVL.

The chain employs TRBV7-6 and TRBJ2-3, with no clear D. Trimming stripped 0 bases from V and 0 bases from J, with 4 bases between. The CDR3 spans 14 residues. CDR1 and CDR2 (germline): SGHVS, FNYEAQ. The CDR3 sequence: CASSLATSTDTQYF. The CDR3 DNA is TGTGCCAGCAGCTTAGCGACTAGCACAGATACGCAGTATTTT.

The V and J genes are TRBV10-3 and TRBJ2-7, with D tentatively TRBD1 (7 bases). V lost 3 bases and J 5 bases, leaving 17 bases between the germline ends. This CDR3 is 15 amino acids long. The germline V gene encodes CDR1 ENHRY and CDR2 SYGVKD. Here the CDR3 reads CAISERGTVIHEQYF. For the CDR3, the DNA is TGTGCCATCAGTGAACGGGGGACAGTAATCCACGAGCAGTACTTC.

The V call is TRBV5-5, the J call TRBJ2-7; 7 positions match TRBD1. CDR1 and CDR2 (germline): SGHKS, YYEKEE (reference sequence). The CDR3 runs 14 residues. Unmatched junction bases numbered 7, after V lost 4 bases and J lost 3 bases. The CDR3 DNA reads as TGTGCCAGCAGCCTTCGGACAGGAAGCTACGAGCAGTACTTC. Its protein product is CASSLRTGSYEQYF.

This clone was counted between two and nine times. Other nucleotide sequences in the sample specify the same CDR3. The J gene is TRBJ2-7, the V gene TRBV5-6; D gene ambiguous. V dropped 0 bases and J dropped 4 bases, with 11 bases sitting between them. The germline gives CDR1 SGHDT, CDR2 YYEEEE. This CDR3 spans 14 amino acids. The CDR3 region is CASSLGGDFYEQYF. The CDR3 DNA sequence: TGTGCCAGCAGCTTGGGTGGAGATTTTTACGAGCAGTACTTC.

In its sample, this clone was seen a few times. V gene TRBV5-1 combines with J gene TRBJ2-1; 10 bases map to TRBD2. CDR1 and CDR2 from the germline V gene are SGHRS and YFSETQ. With 7 bases clipped from V and 5 bases from J, the junction kept 12 bases outside the gene matches. The CDR3 is made up of 16 amino acids. The CDR3 sequence is CASQVAGGPGNNEQFF. CDR3 nucleotide sequence: TGCGCCAGCCAGGTAGCGGGGGGCCCCGGAAACAATGAGCAGTTCTTC.

The rearrangement joins TRBV27 to TRBJ2-7; D is perhaps TRBD2 (7 bases). This CDR3 contains 14 residues. The V and J ends lost 2 bases and 4 bases respectively, with 12 bases between them. CDR1 and CDR2 (germline): MNHEY, SMNVEV (reference sequence). CDR3 sequence (DNA): TGTGCCAGCAGTTTAAAGGGGGGGGTTTACGAGCAGTACTTC. Its translation is CASSLKGGVYEQYF.

V is TRBV7-9 and J is TRBJ1-2; D may be TRBD1 (6 bases). The V gene's germline CDR1 is SEHNR and CDR2 FQNEAQ (reference sequence). The length of the CDR3 is 14 residues. Trimming left V 1 base short and J 8 bases short, with 14 bases between. DNA for the CDR3: TGTGCCAGCAGCTTAGAAGGACAGCCTCGGGGCTACACCTTC. Translating gives CASSLEGQPRGYTF. The whole variable domain, remainder taken from reference TRBV7-9 and TRBJ1-2, is DTGVSQNPRHKITKRGQNVTFRCDPISEHNRLYWYRQTLGQGPEFLTYFQNEAQLEKSRLLSDRFSAERPKGSFSTLEIQRTEQGDSAMYLCASSLEGQPRGYTFGSGTRLTVV.

The chain couples TRBV27 to TRBJ1-2, with TRBD1 as a possible D gene (5 bases). Germline CDR1 and CDR2: MNHEY and SMNVEV (reference sequence). This CDR3 comprises 15 residues. Trimming pared 8 bases from V and 4 bases from J, leaving 20 bases between. CDR3 protein: CASGLGRGGSYGYTF. For the CDR3, the DNA is TGTGCCAGCGGACTCGGGAGGGGCGGGAGCTATGGCTACACCTTC.

The CDR3 sequence is CASSQAEDEQYF. The CDR3 nucleotides read TGTGCCAGCTCACAAGCTGAAGACGAGCAGTACTTC. This chain joins TRBV18 and TRBJ2-7, with D unclear. Per the germline V gene, CDR1 is KGHSH and CDR2 is LQKENI. V was cut by 4 bases and J by 5 bases, with 9 bases left in between. CDR3 size: 12 residues.

The gene calls are TRBV7-9 and TRBJ2-2, with 9 nucleotides matching TRBD2. The germline V gene has CDR1 SEHNR and CDR2 FQNEAQ (reference sequence). The CDR3 runs to 16 residues. The V and J ends lost 2 bases and 4 bases, in that order; junction bases with no gene match: 5. Here the CDR3 reads CASSLKREVITGELFF. DNA for the CDR3: TGTGCCAGCAGCTTAAAGCGGGAGGTGATCACCGGGGAGCTGTTTTTT.

This chain links TRBV29-1 with TRBJ2-7; 10 bases are shared with TRBD2. CDR1 is SQVTM, CDR2 ANQGSEA, per germline. J gave up 1 base and V 7 bases, and 4 bases lay outside the gene matches. This CDR3 is built from 13 residues. The CDR3 sequence: CSARTSGSYEQYF. The CDR3, as DNA: TGCAGCGCACGGACTAGCGGATCCTACGAGCAGTACTTC.

This chain uses TRBV5-8 with TRBJ2-1, with a weak D call TRBD2 (7 bases). The V gene's germline CDR1 is SGHTS and CDR2 YDEGEE. The CDR3 spans 16 residues. The V end was cut by 1 base, the J end by 7 bases, with 18 bases between. The CDR3 sequence: CASSLYVGGALNEQFF. For the CDR3, the DNA is TGTGCCAGCAGCTTGTATGTGGGGGGGGCTCTTAATGAGCAGTTCTTC.

The V call is TRBV7-8, the J call TRBJ1-1; a weak D match, TRBD1 (6 bases). The CDR3 covers 11 residues. Trimming removed 5 bases from V and 8 bases from J, with 9 bases in between. Germline CDR1 SGHVS, CDR2 FQNEAQ. DNA for the CDR3: TGTGCCAGCAGCCCACAGGGAGAAGCTTTCTTT. This sequence encodes CASSPQGEAFF. The complete variable domain, with remaining parts taken from reference TRBV7-8 and TRBJ1-1, reads GAGVSQSPRYKVAKRGQDVALRCDPISGHVSLFWYQQALGQGPEFLTYFQNEAQLDKSGLPSDRFFAERPEGSVSTLKIQRTQQEDSAVYLCASSPQGEAFFGQGTRLTVV.

This chain connects TRBV9 to TRBJ1-6, with D tentatively TRBD1 (6 bases). The V end lost 4 bases, the J end lost 7 bases, and 24 bases lay between the germline ends. CDR1 and CDR2 (germline): SGDLS, YYNGEE. The CDR3 is 18 residues long. Here the CDR3 reads CASSRDTLNIGKNSPLHF. The CDR3 coding sequence is TGTGCCAGCAGCCGGGACACCTTAAACATCGGGAAAAATTCACCCCTCCACTTT.

The V and J genes are TRBV5-1 and TRBJ1-4, with 9 bases fitting TRBD1. V gave up 2 bases and J gave up 8 bases; unmatched junction bases: 7. CDR1 and CDR2 (germline): SGHRS, YFSETQ. This CDR3 comprises 15 residues. CDR3 nucleotides: TGCGCCAGCAGCTTTACCGGGACAGGGTTAGAAAAACTGTTTTTT. It is translated as CASSFTGTGLEKLFF.

The chain joins TRBV9 to TRBJ1-5, with unresolved D. The CDR3 covers 15 residues. V was trimmed by 0 bases and J by 4 bases, leaving 11 bases between them. CDR1 and CDR2 (germline): SGDLS, YYNGEE. CDR3 nucleotides: TGTGCCAGCAGCGTAGATCCAACGCGAAATCAGCCCCAGCATTTT. It encodes CASSVDPTRNQPQHF.

A few counts support this clone. The chain employs TRBV9 and TRBJ2-7; D is possibly TRBD1 (5 bases). V dropped 0 bases and J dropped 2 bases, with 12 bases sitting between them. The CDR3 runs to 15 residues. Germline V gene lookup returns CDR1 SGDLS and CDR2 YYNGEE. The CDR3 region has the DNA TGTGCCAGCAGCGTAGAACAGGACCAGGCCTACGAGCAGTACTTC. Its protein product is CASSVEQDQAYEQYF.

The chain uses TRBV28 and TRBJ1-1; 11 nucleotides align to TRBD1. Germline V gene sequence: CDR1 MDHEN, CDR2 SYDVKM. The J segment lost 4 bases and the V segment lost 5 bases, leaving 6 bases of the junction unmatched. The CDR3 contains 15 residues. CDR3 residues: CASSPRGTGGTEAFF. The DNA for the CDR3 is TGTGCCAGCAGTCCGCGGGGGACAGGGGGCACTGAAGCTTTCTTT.

The chain uses TRBV3-1 (or the pseudogene TRBV3-2) and TRBJ2-7; 8 bases are shared with TRBD2. The CDR3 has 15 residues. Germline-derived CDR1 and CDR2 are LGHDT and YNNKEL (reference sequence). With V trimmed by 3 bases and J by 2 bases, 6 bases remained unmatched. In nucleotides, the CDR3 is TGTGCCAGCAGCCAGACTAGCGCGTTTGCCTACGAGCAGTACTTC. As protein: CASSQTSAFAYEQYF.